Below, 30 T cell receptor beta chains from the same sample are listed, as sequenced in a study of low-dose radiotherapy and immunotherapy resistance in tumors. Time point denoted: before trial treatment. Alpha- and beta-chain coverage of first-strand cDNA came from TRAV- and TRBV-specific primers. PCR amplification of the TCRs was performed with Phusion for 20 PCR cycles, and it relied on a constant-region primer together with a V-primer adapter. A single record per CDR3 protein comes from TCRdb applying MiXCR to the reads. This table holds around 80,000 distinct CDR3 sequences, under 20% found once. The sequencing here drew on PBMCs, taken before treatment. These receptors were collected from a male donor with prostate cancer.

Note on this clonotype: Germline is not matched at one junction end, which may reflect a read error. The chain uses TRBV12-3 or TRBV12-4 and TRBJ1-5, with TRBD1 as a possible D gene (6 bases). The CDR3 has 14 amino acids. The DNA of the CDR3 is TGTACCAGCAGTTTAATGGACAGCGATCAGCCCCAGCATTTT. This translates into CTSSLMDSDQPQHF.

This clonotype was counted many times. The rearrangement joins TRBV19 to TRBJ1-5, with TRBD1 as a possible D gene (5 bases). The V end lost 5 bases, the J end lost 0 bases, and 17 bases lay between the germline ends. The CDR3 contains 17 residues. Germline V gene data show CDR1 as LNHDA and CDR2 as SQIVND (reference sequence). CDR3 sequence reads: CASSPQGQTHSNQPQHF. The CDR3 nucleotides are TGTGCCAGTAGTCCTCAGGGCCAAACCCATAGCAATCAGCCCCAGCATTTT.

Note on this clonotype: The junction differs from germline at one of its ends, possibly a read error. The V call is TRBV28, the J call TRBJ2-3; possibly TRBD2 for D (6 bases). Germline V gene sequence: CDR1 MDHEN, CDR2 SYDVKM. The CDR3 contains 14 residues. CDR3 in DNA: TGTGTCAGCAGTTTCGGCGGGGTTACAGATACGCAGTATTTT. This codes for CVSSFGGVTDTQYF.

Comments on this clonotype: A far larger clone is off by one base, so a read error is likely. The V call is TRBV7-9, the J call TRBJ2-1, with D perhaps TRBD2 (5 bases). V lost 5 bases to trimming and J lost 13 bases, with 24 bases between them. Germline V gene lookup returns CDR1 SEHNR and CDR2 FQNEAQ (reference sequence). The CDR3 is made up of 15 amino acids. CDR3 DNA: TGTGCCAGCAGCCTACACTCAGCCTTGGGAGAGACCCAGTTCTTC. Translated, it gives CASSLHSALGETQFF.

Many counts were recorded for this clonotype. This chain connects TRBV19 to TRBJ2-1; D is possibly TRBD2 (6 bases). Germline loops: CDR1 LNHDA, CDR2 SQIVND (reference sequence). With 9 bases removed from V and 0 bases from J, the gap between germline ends came to 18 bases. CDR3 length equals 16 residues. As DNA, the CDR3 is TGTGCCAGCAACCCCCGTGGGGGGAGCTCCTACAATGAGCAGTTCTTC. It yields the protein CASNPRGGSSYNEQFF. Full variable domain (rest looked up from reference TRBV19 and TRBJ2-1): DGGITQSPKYLFRKEGQNVTLSCEQNLNHDAMYWYRQDPGQGLRLIYYSQIVNDFQKGDIAEGYSVSREKKESFPLTVTSAQKNPTAFYLCASNPRGGSSYNEQFFGPGTRLTVL.

Notes on this clonotype: One base away lies a much larger clone, so this may be a sequencing read error. In DNA, the CDR3 is TGTGCCAGCAGTGGAGCGAGGGTACAAGAGACCCAGTACTTC. It specifies CASSGARVQETQYF. This chain joins TRBV6-2 or TRBV6-3 and TRBJ2-5, with D possibly matching TRBD2 (5 bases). CDR3 length: 14 amino acids. Germline V gene sequence: CDR1 MNHEY, CDR2 SVGEGT. With 5 bases removed from V and 2 bases from J, the gap between germline ends came to 12 bases.

In its sample, this clonotype was seen many times. The CDR3 region has the DNA TGTGCCAGCAGTCTTATGGGGGGAGGGACTGAAGCTTTCTTT. Residues: CASSLMGGGTEAFF. This chain connects TRBV27 to TRBJ1-1; D might be TRBD1 (5 bases). Trimming left V 5 bases short and J 5 bases short, with 15 bases between. The germline gives CDR1 MNHEY, CDR2 SMNVEV (reference sequence). The CDR3 loop spans 14 amino acids.

This clonotype was found many times. The genes are TRBV4-1 and TRBJ1-1; D gene uncertain. Trimming shortened V by 2 bases and J by 2 bases, and 12 bases separated the two germline ends. Per the germline V gene, CDR1 is MGHRA and CDR2 is YSYEKL. The CDR3 sequence is 15 residues long. The CDR3 region is CASSQLGLGNTEAFF. Here the CDR3 DNA reads TGCGCCAGCAGCCAATTGGGTCTGGGAAACACTGAAGCTTTCTTT.

In its sample, this clonotype was seen many times. This chain joins TRBV3-1 and TRBJ2-7; TRBD1 is a possible D gene (6 bases). Germline CDR1 reads LGHDT; CDR2 reads YNNKEL (reference sequence). The V gene lost 6 bases and the J gene lost 4 bases, with 16 bases spanning the gap. The CDR3 is made up of 14 amino acids. CDR3 residues: CASSQPQQGYEQYF. CDR3 bases: TGTGCCAGCAGTCAACCTCAACAGGGTTACGAGCAGTACTTC.

This clonotype occurred many times. The chain is built from TRBV28 and TRBJ2-7, with 11 bases aligning to TRBD2. The CDR3 consists of 14 residues. Germline V CDR1 and CDR2: MDHEN, SYDVKM. The V gene end was trimmed by 5 bases and the J gene end by 6 bases; junction bases not matched to a gene: 6. The CDR3: CASSPTSGTAEQYF. In DNA form, the CDR3 reads TGTGCCAGCAGTCCGACTAGCGGGACCGCCGAGCAGTACTTC.

There are many counts of this clonotype. J is TRBJ2-3 and V is TRBV7-2; TRBD2 agrees at 10 bases. Per germline, CDR1 SGHTA and CDR2 FQGNSA. This CDR3 is 16 amino acids long. The ends lost 5 bases at V and 6 bases at J; junction bases unmatched: 11. CDR3 sequence reads: CASSKKSGRAGDTQYF. The DNA of the CDR3 is TGTGCCAGCAGCAAAAAAAGCGGGAGGGCCGGGGATACGCAGTATTTT.

This clonotype was observed many times. The chain links TRBV20-1 to TRBJ2-1; TRBD2 is a possible D gene (5 bases). Germline V gene sequence: CDR1 DFQATT, CDR2 SNEGSKA (reference sequence). Trimming stripped 4 bases from V and 7 bases from J, with 23 bases between. This CDR3 has 16 residues. This chain's CDR3 is CSAIALSRRLKNEQFF. CDR3 bases: TGCAGTGCTATAGCGCTAAGCCGGAGACTGAAAAATGAGCAGTTCTTC.

This clonotype was seen repeatedly, ten times or more. This sequence joins TRBV18 and TRBJ2-2; D uncertain. Germline-derived CDR1 and CDR2 are KGHSH and LQKENI. The CDR3 loop spans 16 amino acids. Trimming pared 0 bases from V and 7 bases from J, leaving 15 bases between. The CDR3 spells CASSPPSNLPVGELFF. In nucleotides, the CDR3 is TGTGCCAGCTCACCACCAAGCAATTTGCCTGTCGGGGAGCTGTTTTTT.

This clonotype was seen at least ten times. V gene TRBV5-1 combines with J gene TRBJ1-6, with 9 bases lining up with TRBD1. V was clipped by 0 bases and J by 9 bases; unmatched bases: 4. The CDR3 covers 15 residues. Germline V gives CDR1 SGHRS, CDR2 YFSETQ. The CDR3 bases are TGCGCCAGCAGCTTGGTACAGGGGGCAGCTTCACCCCTCCACTTT. Protein: CASSLVQGAASPLHF.

The rearrangement uses TRBV7-3 and TRBJ2-7; D is undetermined. Trimming took off 6 bases at V and 1 base at J, with 13 bases between the two ends. Looked up from germline, CDR1 is SGHTA and CDR2 is FQGTGA. The CDR3 is 14 amino acids. The CDR3 nucleotides read TGTGCCAGCAGTTCCAACTTGGGGTCCTACGAGCAGTACTTC. Translated, it gives CASSSNLGSYEQYF.

In its sample, this clonotype was seen many times. This chain connects TRBV4-1 to TRBJ2-2; TRBD2 aligns across 14 bases. In germline, CDR1 is MGHRA, CDR2 YSYEKL. CDR3 size: 19 residues. V was clipped by 3 bases and J by 2 bases; unmatched bases: 8. CDR3 DNA: TGCGCCAGCAGCCATGGACCGGGACTAGCGGGGGTTAACACCGGGGAGCTGTTTTTT. It is translated as CASSHGPGLAGVNTGELFF.

This clonotype was observed many times. The chain couples TRBV3-1 to TRBJ2-1, with 7 bases aligning to TRBD2. The junction had 11 bases not matched to a gene; V was cut back by 3 bases and J by 15 bases. CDR1 is LGHDT and CDR2 is YNNKEL in the germline V gene (reference sequence). This CDR3 has 13 residues. The CDR3 spells CASSHERTSRWFF. DNA of the CDR3: TGTGCCAGCAGCCATGAACGGACTAGTCGGTGGTTCTTC.

This clonotype has at least ten counts. The rearrangement links TRBV5-1 to TRBJ2-2; D gene uncertain. The CDR3 runs to 11 residues. Germline CDR1 and CDR2: SGHRS and YFSETQ. V gave up 6 bases and J gave up 6 bases, with 6 bases separating them. The CDR3 sequence is CASTESGELFF. CDR3 coding DNA: TGCGCCAGCACGGAGTCCGGGGAGCTGTTTTTT.

This clonotype appeared many times. The chain recombines TRBV20-1 with TRBJ1-1; D may be TRBD1 (5 bases). The CDR3 contains 13 residues. Trimming cost V 0 bases and J 13 bases, with 18 bases left between them. Germline assignment: CDR1 DFQATT and CDR2 SNEGSKA (reference sequence). The CDR3: CSARDPRGEGSFF. The DNA for the CDR3 is TGCAGTGCTAGAGATCCCCGCGGCGAGGGGAGTTTCTTT.

The sample holds many counts of this clonotype. The CDR3 DNA sequence: TGTGCCAGCAGCTCCGGAAGAATCAGCGGCATTCAGTACTTC. It yields the protein CASSSGRISGIQYF. The chain links TRBV7-2 to TRBJ2-4; tentatively, D is TRBD2 (5 bases). The CDR3 is 14 amino acids. The V gene lost 4 bases and the J gene lost 9 bases, with 16 bases spanning the gap. Germline V gives CDR1 SGHTA, CDR2 FQGNSA.

For this clonotype: This likely reflects a read error, since a far larger clone is one base away. The CDR3 DNA follows: TGTGCCAGGGTACAGGGGGCCAATGAGCAGTTCTTC. It translates to CARVQGANEQFF. The V gene is TRBV6-8, the J gene TRBJ2-1, with TRBD1 matching over 9 bases. Germline V gene lookup returns CDR1 MNHGY and CDR2 SAAAGT. This CDR3 region has 12 residues. V lost 9 bases, J lost 6 bases, and 3 bases stayed unmatched.

The chain couples TRBV15 to TRBJ2-1, with 7 bases lining up with TRBD2. The CDR3 extends over 15 amino acids. Trimming cost V 5 bases and J 4 bases; bases outside gene matches: 8. Germline V gene lookup returns CDR1 LNHNV and CDR2 YYDKDF (reference sequence). CDR3: CATSAGRESYNEQFF. The CDR3 coding sequence is TGTGCCACCAGCGCGGGGAGGGAGTCATACAATGAGCAGTTCTTC.

This clonotype was observed at least ten times. This chain uses TRBV5-1 with TRBJ1-6, with 7 bases that match TRBD1. Germline V gene lookup returns CDR1 SGHRS and CDR2 YFSETQ. The CDR3 has 15 amino acids. V lost 0 bases and J lost 8; bases outside the gene matches: 5. The CDR3 DNA is TGCGCCAGCAGCTTGGGAGGGACAGAGGATTCACCCCTCCACTTT. It yields the protein CASSLGGTEDSPLHF.

This clonotype was found many times. The chain carries TRBV20-1 and TRBJ1-1, with D maybe TRBD1 (5 bases). The CDR3 is 12 residues long. Germline V gives CDR1 DFQATT, CDR2 SNEGSKA (reference sequence). Trimming left V 7 bases short and J 6 bases short, with 15 bases between. The CDR3: CSVLLGGSEAFF. The CDR3, as DNA: TGCAGTGTGTTGTTGGGGGGGTCTGAAGCTTTCTTT.

The table lists this clonotype with many counts. This sequence joins TRBV4-2 and TRBJ2-2; 11 nucleotides line up with TRBD1. Germline V lookup: CDR1 LGHNA, CDR2 YNFKEQ. V lost 0 bases, J lost 6 bases, and 15 bases stayed unmatched. CDR3 size: 20 residues. CDR3 nucleotides: TGTGCCAGCAGCCAAGACAGGACAGGGGGCATCGACTGGGTGGCCGGGGAGCTGTTTTTT. It codes for CASSQDRTGGIDWVAGELFF.

V and J are TRBV2 and TRBJ1-1; D is possibly TRBD1 (6 bases). Germline V gene data show CDR1 as SNHLY and CDR2 as FYNNEI. This CDR3 is 16 amino acids long. V was pared by 6 bases and J by 2 bases, with 19 bases between. CDR3 region: CASSAPDTGLNTEAFF. The CDR3 nucleotides read TGTGCCAGCAGCGCCCCAGATACAGGGCTTAACACTGAAGCTTTCTTT.

This clonotype was seen more than once but under ten times. The CDR3 protein is CASSLLGTGGLGYTF. CDR3 DNA: TGTGCCAGCAGTTTATTGGGGACAGGGGGACTCGGCTACACCTTC. The rearrangement uses TRBV27 and TRBJ1-2; 11 bases line up with TRBD1. V was clipped by 1 base and J by 8 bases; unmatched bases: 6. This CDR3 has 15 amino acids. Germline V gene sequence: CDR1 MNHEY, CDR2 SMNVEV (reference sequence).

This clonotype was counted many times. V usage is TRBV6-5 and J usage is TRBJ2-2, with unresolved D. Germline lookup yields CDR1 MNHEY and CDR2 SVGAGI. This CDR3 region has 15 residues. The V end lost 0 bases, the J end lost 7 bases, and 12 bases lay between the germline ends. The CDR3 DNA reads as TGTGCCAGCAGTTACTCCCCCCTAGTGGGCGGGGAGCTGTTTTTT. It yields the protein CASSYSPLVGGELFF.

This clonotype occurred many times. The rearrangement joins TRBV7-2 to TRBJ1-4; D is unclear. Germline CDR1 reads SGHTA; CDR2 reads FQGNSA. The CDR3 covers 13 residues. The V gene lost 2 bases and the J gene lost 3 bases, with 4 bases spanning the gap. This CDR3 reads CASSLSPNEKLFF. DNA of the CDR3: TGTGCCAGCAGCTTAAGTCCTAATGAAAAACTGTTTTTT.

V and J are TRBV18 and TRBJ2-7; D not resolved. CDR3 length: 17 residues. The V end lost 0 bases, the J end lost 7 bases, and 22 bases lay between the germline ends. Germline V gene data show CDR1 as KGHSH and CDR2 as LQKENI. The CDR3 loop reads CASSPPTGSKDFYEQYF. The CDR3, as DNA: TGTGCCAGCTCACCACCTACCGGGTCCAAAGACTTCTATGAGCAGTACTTC.